Described below is a single T cell receptor (beta chain) sequence and its context. The antigen is not known. The study enrolled healthy HIV-negative adults without recent acute infections or vaccinations as donors. V shed 3 bases and J shed 0 bases, with 15 bases lying between them. The germline V gene has CDR1 KGHSH and CDR2 LQKENI. This CDR3 comprises 16 residues. The table came from immunoSEQ multiplex PCR; TCRdb's copy has only in-frame clones and leaves some out. In the table there are millions of clones, roughly 94% of which are singletons. The sample comes from a study of shared clonotypes between healthy human individuals. The study's findings and limits: Blood was the sole source, and tissue repertoires probably differ.

The TCR was taken from a man aged 18 to 29 in good health. The chain has TRBV18 and TRBJ2-7, with TRBD1 as a possible D gene (6 bases). Sequencing was done on a sample of naive CD4+ T cells sorted from blood. The subset denotes: CD45RA+ positively selected. This CDR3 is CASSPILQGSSYEQYF. The CDR3, as DNA: TGTGCCAGCTCACCCATCCTTCAGGGGAGCTCCTACGAGCAGTACTTC. Complete variable domain (other parts from reference TRBV18 and TRBJ2-7): NAGVMQNPRHLVRRRGQEARLRCSPMKGHSHVYWYRQLPEEGLKFMVYLQKENIIDESGMPKERFSAEFPKEGPSILRIQQVVRGDSAAYFCASSPILQGSSYEQYFGPGTRLTVT.